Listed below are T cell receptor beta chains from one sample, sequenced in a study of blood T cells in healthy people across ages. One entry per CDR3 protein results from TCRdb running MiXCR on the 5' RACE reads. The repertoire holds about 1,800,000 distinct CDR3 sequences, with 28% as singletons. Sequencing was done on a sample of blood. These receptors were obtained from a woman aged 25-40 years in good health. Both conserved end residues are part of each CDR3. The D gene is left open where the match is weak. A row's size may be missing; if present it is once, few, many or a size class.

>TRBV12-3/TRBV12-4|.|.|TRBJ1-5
TGTGCCAGCAGTTTTTGGGTAGGCCGAGCGAGCAATCAGCCCCAGCATTTT
CASSFWVGRASNQPQHF
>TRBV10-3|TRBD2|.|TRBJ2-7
TGTGCCATCAGTAGCGGGAGTGGGCCCAACGAGCAGTACTTC
CAISSGSGPNEQYF
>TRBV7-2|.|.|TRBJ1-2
TGTGCCAGCAGCCCTGCAAGCGGTGTCCTCTATGGCTACACCTTC
CASSPASGVLYGYTF
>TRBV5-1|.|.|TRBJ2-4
TGCGCCAGCAGCTCCATAGCCGGAGGAGACATTCAGTACTTC
CASSSIAGGDIQYF
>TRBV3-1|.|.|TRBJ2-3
TGTGCCAGCAGCCAAGTAGCGTATGATACGCAGTATTTT
CASSQVAYDTQYF
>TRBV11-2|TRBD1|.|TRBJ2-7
TGTGCCAGCAGCCCCAAAGTGACAGGGGGGGTCGAGCAGTACTTC
CASSPKVTGGVEQYF
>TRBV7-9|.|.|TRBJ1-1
TGTGCCAGCAGCTTCCAAAAAGGGAGGAACACTGAAGCTTTCTTT
CASSFQKGRNTEAFF
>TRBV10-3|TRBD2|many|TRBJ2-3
TGTGCCATCGGTTCGGGCAAGGCGGGAGGGGCTGCCACAGATACGCAGTATTTT
CAIGSGKAGGAATDTQYF
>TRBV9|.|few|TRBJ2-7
TGTGCCAGCAGCGTAGAACCAGGGTACGAGCAGTACTTC
CASSVEPGYEQYF
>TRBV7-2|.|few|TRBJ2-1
TGTGCCAGCAGCCCGAGGGGCAGGAAATCTGAGCAGTTCTTC
CASSPRGRKSEQFF
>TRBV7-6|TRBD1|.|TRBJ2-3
TGTGCCAGCAGCTTATTCAATGACAGGGGGCTGTCCACAGATACGCAGTATTTT
CASSLFNDRGLSTDTQYF
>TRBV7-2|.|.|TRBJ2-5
TGTGCCAGCAGCTTAATGCGGGACAGACAAGAGACCCAGTACTTC
CASSLMRDRQETQYF
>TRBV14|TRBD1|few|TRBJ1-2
TGTGCCAGCAGCCAAGTTACAGGGGTAAACTATGGCTACACCTTC
CASSQVTGVNYGYTF